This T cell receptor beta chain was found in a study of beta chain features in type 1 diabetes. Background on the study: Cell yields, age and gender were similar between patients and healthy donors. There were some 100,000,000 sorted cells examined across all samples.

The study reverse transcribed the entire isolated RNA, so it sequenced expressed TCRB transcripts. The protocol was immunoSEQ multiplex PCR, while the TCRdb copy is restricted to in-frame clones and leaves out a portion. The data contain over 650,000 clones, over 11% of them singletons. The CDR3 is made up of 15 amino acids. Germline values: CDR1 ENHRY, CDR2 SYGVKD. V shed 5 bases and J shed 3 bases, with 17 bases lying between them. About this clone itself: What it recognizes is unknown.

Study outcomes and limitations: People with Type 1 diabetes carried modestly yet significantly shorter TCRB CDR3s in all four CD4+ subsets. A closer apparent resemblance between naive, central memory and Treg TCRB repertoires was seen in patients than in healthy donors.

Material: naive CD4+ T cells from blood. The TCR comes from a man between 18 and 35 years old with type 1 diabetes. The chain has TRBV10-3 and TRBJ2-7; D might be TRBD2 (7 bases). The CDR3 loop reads CAISLRGLADYEQYF. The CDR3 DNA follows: TGTGCCATCAGTCTCCGGGGGCTAGCGGACTACGAGCAGTACTTC.